These 8 T cell receptor beta chains share one sample of origin, sequenced in a study of OX40 agonist ivuxolimab in advanced cancers. Sequencing used immunoSEQ multiplex PCR; TCRdb keeps in-frame clones, though not all of them. The top ten clones hold approximately 25% of a sample with about 80,000 clones, approximately 85% of them seen once. Sequencing was performed on CD4+ or CD8+ T cells sorted from blood, taken in a trial of the OX40 agonist ivuxolimab. The source is an adult with an advanced solid tumor such as melanoma, head and neck, liver or kidney cancer.

The chain recombines TRBV7-2 with TRBJ1-3; D might be TRBD1 (6 bases). The germline V gene encodes CDR1 SGHTA and CDR2 FQGNSA. With 1 base removed from V and 1 base from J, the gap between germline ends came to 8 bases. The CDR3 sequence is 15 residues long. The CDR3 DNA reads as TGTGCCAGCAGCTTAGGACAGGCTTCTGGAAACACCATATATTTT. It codes for CASSLGQASGNTIYF.

The chain has TRBV5-6 and TRBJ2-5; 10 bases map to TRBD2. The junction had 6 bases not matched to a gene; V was cut back by 2 bases and J by 2 bases. The CDR3 sequence is 16 residues long. CDR1 is SGHDT and CDR2 is YYEEEE in the germline V gene. The CDR3 reads CASSFGAGGWQETQYF. DNA for the CDR3: TGTGCCAGCAGCTTCGGAGCGGGAGGGTGGCAAGAGACCCAGTACTTC.

V gene TRBV7-9 combines with J gene TRBJ2-1; maybe TRBD1 (6 bases). The CDR3 contains 13 residues. Trimming removed 5 bases at V and 5 bases at J, with 10 bases between. Germline lookup yields CDR1 SEHNR and CDR2 FQNEAQ (reference sequence). CDR3: CASSGDRHNEQFF. Here the CDR3 DNA reads TGTGCCAGCAGCGGCGACAGGCACAATGAGCAGTTCTTC.

This CDR3 reads CASSLVMGTDSPLHF. In nucleotides, the CDR3 is TGTGCCAGCAGCTTAGTGATGGGCACGGATTCACCCCTCCACTTT. The rearrangement links TRBV7-2 to TRBJ1-6; D call uncertain. CDR1 is SGHTA, CDR2 FQGNSA, per germline. V dropped 1 base and J dropped 8 bases, with 12 bases sitting between them. The CDR3 sequence is 15 residues long. The whole variable domain, filled in from reference TRBV7-2 and TRBJ1-6, reads GAGVSQSPSNKVTEKGKDVELRCDPISGHTALYWYRQSLGQGLEFLIYFQGNSAPDKSGLPSDRFSAERTGGSVSTLTIQRTQQEDSAVYLCASSLVMGTDSPLHFGNGTRLTVT.

This rearrangement joins TRBV6-5 to TRBJ1-2, with D tentatively TRBD1 (5 bases). In germline, CDR1 is MNHEY, CDR2 SVGAGI. V lost 5 bases to trimming and J lost 4 bases, with 11 bases between them. The CDR3 is 13 amino acids. CDR3 in DNA: TGTGCCAGCAGTAAACAGGACGGCTATGGCTACACCTTC. Amino acids: CASSKQDGYGYTF.

The chain employs TRBV10-3 and TRBJ1-1; the match to TRBD1 covers 7 bases. The CDR3 length is 15 residues. Germline lookup yields CDR1 ENHRY and CDR2 SYGVKD. With 4 bases clipped from V and 4 bases from J, the junction kept 9 bases outside the gene matches. CDR3 coding DNA: TGTGCCATCAGTGCAATAACAGGGGACATCACTGAAGCTTTCTTT. Encoded protein: CAISAITGDITEAFF.

Comment on this clone: Other DNA sequences in this specimen translate into the identical CDR3. V gene TRBV18 combines with J gene TRBJ1-1, with TRBD1 identical over 9 bases. The ends lost 3 bases at V and 5 bases at J; junction bases unmatched: 4. CDR1 is KGHSH, CDR2 LQKENI, per germline. The CDR3 is 14 amino acids. CDR3 sequence reads: CASSPETGGTEAFF. As DNA, the CDR3 is TGTGCCAGCTCACCGGAGACAGGGGGGACTGAAGCTTTCTTT. The variable domain in full, completed from reference TRBV18 and TRBJ1-1, reads NAGVMQNPRHLVRRRGQEARLRCSPMKGHSHVYWYRQLPEEGLKFMVYLQKENIIDESGMPKERFSAEFPKEGPSILRIQQVVRGDSAAYFCASSPETGGTEAFFGQGTRLTVV.

The chain employs TRBV2 and TRBJ2-3; TRBD2 matches at 10 bases. The length of the CDR3 is 16 residues. Germline trimming cut 3 bases from V and 5 bases from J; bases unmatched to any gene: 8. Germline V lookup: CDR1 SNHLY, CDR2 FYNNEI. DNA of the CDR3: TGTGCCAGCAGTGACGGGCTAGCGGGAGTAGGAGATACGCAGTATTTT. It translates to CASSDGLAGVGDTQYF.